This TCR beta chain comes out of a study of blood T cell repertoires in COVID-19. On the study more broadly: The samples span acute and convalescent COVID-19 from the United States, Italy and Spain. PBMCs, B-cell-depleted T cells, or T cells were the source of the cDNA or gDNA that made up the material.

Authors' analysis steps: How many nucleated cells were present was estimated from reference gene primer amplification. Sequencing used immunoSEQ multiplex PCR; TCRdb keeps in-frame clones, though not all of them. V, J and clone size were drawn from that table, and D and trimming were deduced from the DNA. The sample carries around 95,000 clones, about 89% recorded once. The sequence came from a man aged 45 to 65 with active COVID-19. Source material: peripheral blood.

The CDR3 DNA reads as TGTGCCAGCAGTTTTACGGGACAGCACAATCAGCCCCAGCATTTT. Amino acid sequence: CASSFTGQHNQPQHF. The rearrangement links TRBV6-6 to TRBJ1-5, with 7 bases identical to TRBD1. After removal of 4 bases from V and 3 bases from J, the junction contained 6 bases not matched to a gene. The CDR3 runs to 15 residues. Germline assignment: CDR1 MNHNY and CDR2 SVGAGI (reference sequence).